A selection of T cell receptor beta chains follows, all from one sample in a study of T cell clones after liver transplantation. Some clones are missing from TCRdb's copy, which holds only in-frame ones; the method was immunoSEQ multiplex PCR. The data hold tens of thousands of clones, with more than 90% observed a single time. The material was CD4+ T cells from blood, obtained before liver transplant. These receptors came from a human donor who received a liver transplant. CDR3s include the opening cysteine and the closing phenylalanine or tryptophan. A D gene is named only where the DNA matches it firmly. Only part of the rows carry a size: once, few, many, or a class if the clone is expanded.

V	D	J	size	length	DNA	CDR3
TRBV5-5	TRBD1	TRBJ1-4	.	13	TGTGCCAGCAGCTTGACAGGGGATGAAAAACTGTTTTTT	CASSLTGDEKLFF
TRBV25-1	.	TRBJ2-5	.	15	TGTGCCAGCAGTGAATTTACCGGTCCAGCTGAGACCCAGTACTTC	CASSEFTGPAETQYF
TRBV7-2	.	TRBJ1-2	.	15	TGTGCCAGCAGCTTAGATAGGGGCCCACATTATGGCTACACCTTC	CASSLDRGPHYGYTF
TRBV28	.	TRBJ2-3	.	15	TGTGCCAGCCCTCCGGCGGGGAATGATCCAGATACGCAGTATTTT	CASPPAGNDPDTQYF
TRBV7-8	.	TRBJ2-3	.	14	TGTGCCAGCAGCTTAGAGGGTAGCCTAGATACGCAGTATTTT	CASSLEGSLDTQYF
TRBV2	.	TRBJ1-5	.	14	TGTGCCAGCACCGTAAACCCTAGCAATCAGCCCCAGCATTTT	CASTVNPSNQPQHF
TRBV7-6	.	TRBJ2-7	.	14	TGTGCCAGCAGCAACGGGCCCTCATCCTACGAGCAGTACTTC	CASSNGPSSYEQYF
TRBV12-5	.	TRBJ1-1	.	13	TGTGCTAGTGCCCGGGTGGTGAACACTGAAGCTTTCTTT	CASARVVNTEAFF
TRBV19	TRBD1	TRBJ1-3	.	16	TGTGCCAGTAGGCCGGGACAGGGCTTCTCTGGAAACACCATATATTTT	CASRPGQGFSGNTIYF
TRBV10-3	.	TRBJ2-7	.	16	TGTGCCATCGGGAGAGTAGAAGGCGTGGGGCTCTACGAGCAGTACTTC	CAIGRVEGVGLYEQYF
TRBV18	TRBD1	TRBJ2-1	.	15	TGTGCCAGCTCACCCGGGACAGGCTCCTACAATGAGCAGTTCTTC	CASSPGTGSYNEQFF
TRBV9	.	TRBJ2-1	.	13	TGTGCCAGCAGCATGCGGTCCTACAATGAGCAGTTCTTC	CASSMRSYNEQFF
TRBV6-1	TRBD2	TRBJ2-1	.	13	TGTGCCAGCAGTAAGACTAGCAGCAATGAGCAGTTCTTC	CASSKTSSNEQFF
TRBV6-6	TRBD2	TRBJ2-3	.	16	TGTGCCAGCAGCTTGGGACTAGCGGATTCCCCGGATACGCAGTATTTT	CASSLGLADSPDTQYF
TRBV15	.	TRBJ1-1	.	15	TGTGCCACCAGCAGAGATCTGGGCAAAAACACTGAAGCTTTCTTT	CATSRDLGKNTEAFF
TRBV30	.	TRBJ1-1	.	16	TGTGCCTGGAGTTCCAAACCGTCCAGATCGACCACTGAAGCTTTCTTT	CAWSSKPSRSTTEAFF
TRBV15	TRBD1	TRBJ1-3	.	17	TGTGCCACCAGCGGATCCGGGACAGGTTCCTCTGGAAACACCATATATTTT	CATSGSGTGSSGNTIYF
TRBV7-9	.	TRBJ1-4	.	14	TGTGCCAGCAGCCGCCGGGATCCTAATGAAAAACTGTTTTTT	CASSRRDPNEKLFF
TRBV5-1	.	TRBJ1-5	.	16	TGCGCCAGCAGCTTGGATGGGACAACGAGCAATCAGCCCCAGCATTTT	CASSLDGTTSNQPQHF
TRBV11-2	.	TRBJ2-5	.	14	TGTGCCAGCAGCCCAGAGGGGAAGCGGGAGACCCAGTACTTC	CASSPEGKRETQYF
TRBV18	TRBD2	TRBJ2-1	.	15	TGTGCCAGCTCACCATTTGCGGGAGCGAGGAGTGAGCAGTTCTTC	CASSPFAGARSEQFF
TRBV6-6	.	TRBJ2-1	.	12	TGTGCCAGCAAGGGACCAAACAATGAGCAGTTCTTC	CASKGPNNEQFF
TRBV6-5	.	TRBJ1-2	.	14	TGTGCCAGCAGTTACTTTGCCGGGGAAGGTGGCTACACCTTC	CASSYFAGEGGYTF
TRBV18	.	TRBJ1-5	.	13	TGTGCCAGCTCGGGGGGCGCAGAACAGCCCCAGCATTTT	CASSGGAEQPQHF
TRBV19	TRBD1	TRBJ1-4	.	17	TGTGCCAGTAGTCCACGACAGGGGTGGGGTACTAATGAAAAACTGTTTTTT	CASSPRQGWGTNEKLFF
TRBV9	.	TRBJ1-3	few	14	TGTGCCAGCAGCGTTTCAGGGGCCAGAAGTGACTTATATTTT	CASSVSGARSDLYF
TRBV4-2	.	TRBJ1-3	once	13	TGTGCCAGCAGCCAAGGGGGGGGAAACACCATATATTTT	CASSQGGGNTIYF
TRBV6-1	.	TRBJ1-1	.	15	TGTGCCAGCAGTTCTCAGGGGTCAATGAACACTGAAGCTTTCTTT	CASSSQGSMNTEAFF
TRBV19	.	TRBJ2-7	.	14	TGTGCCAGTAGTATGGAGGACTCTATCTACGAGCAGTACTTC	CASSMEDSIYEQYF
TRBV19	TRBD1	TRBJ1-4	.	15	TGTGCCAGTAGGAACCTCGACAGGGCAAATGAAAAACTGTTTTTT	CASRNLDRANEKLFF
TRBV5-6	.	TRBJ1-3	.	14	TGTGCCAGCAGCCCGTTCGGACTGGGAAACACCATATATTTT	CASSPFGLGNTIYF
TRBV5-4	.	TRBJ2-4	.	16	TGTGCCAGCAGTTCCGGCAAGGTCGGGTCGACAAACATTCAGTACTTC	CASSSGKVGSTNIQYF
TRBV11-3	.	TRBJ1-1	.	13	TGTGCCAGCAGTCTATCAAGAGGGGATGGGGCTTTCTTT	CASSLSRGDGAFF
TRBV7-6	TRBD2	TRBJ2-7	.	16	TGTGCCAGCAGCTTAGGGGGCTTAGCGGGAGCCTACGAGCAGTACTTC	CASSLGGLAGAYEQYF
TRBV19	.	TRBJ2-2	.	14	TGTGCCAGTAGTATTCTCCCAGATACCGGGGAGCTGTTTTTT	CASSILPDTGELFF
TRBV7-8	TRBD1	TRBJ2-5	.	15	TGTGCCAGCAGCACCTCTCCGGACAGGGTCGAGACCCAGTACTTC	CASSTSPDRVETQYF
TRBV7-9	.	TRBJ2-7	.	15	TGTGCCAGCAGCGAAACTAGCTTGGGCCGCTACGAGCAGTACTTC	CASSETSLGRYEQYF
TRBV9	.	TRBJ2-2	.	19	TGTGCCAGCAGCGTAGCGGCAGGGGGCGGGAGGGTCCGCACCGGGGAGCTGTTTTTT	CASSVAAGGGRVRTGELFF
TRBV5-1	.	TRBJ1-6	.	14	TGCGCCAGCAGCTTGGAAGGGAGGAGCTCACCCCTCCACTTT	CASSLEGRSSPLHF
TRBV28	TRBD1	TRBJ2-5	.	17	TGTGCCAGCAGTTTACTTTCGCCCGGGACAGCCCAAGAGACCCAGTACTTC	CASSLLSPGTAQETQYF
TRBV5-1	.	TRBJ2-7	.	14	TGCGCCAGCAGCTTGGGCCCGGGGTCCTACGAGCAGTACTTC	CASSLGPGSYEQYF
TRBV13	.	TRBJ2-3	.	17	TGTGCCAGCAGCTTAGGGCGCGGGACGACTAGCACAGATACGCAGTATTTT	CASSLGRGTTSTDTQYF
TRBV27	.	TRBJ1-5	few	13	TGTGCCAGCAGACAGTCGGGCAATCAGCCCCAGCATTTT	CASRQSGNQPQHF
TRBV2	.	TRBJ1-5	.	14	TGTGCCAGCAGGGTGCCCTCCAACAGTCAGCCCCAGCATTTT	CASRVPSNSQPQHF
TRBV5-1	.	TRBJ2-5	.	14	TGCGCCAGCAGCTTGGGACAGGTGGAAGAGACCCAGTACTTC	CASSLGQVEETQYF
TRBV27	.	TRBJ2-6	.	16	TGTGCCAGCAGTTCTGCAGGGTTAACTGGGGCCAACGTCCTGACTTTC	CASSSAGLTGANVLTF
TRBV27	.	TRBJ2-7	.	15	TGTGCCAGCAGTTCCCGTGGAGGGCTGATTTCCGAGCAGTACTTC	CASSSRGGLISEQYF
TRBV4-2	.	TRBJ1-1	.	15	TGTGCCAGCAGCCAAGATGGCAGGGGACGGGGTGAAGCTTTCTTT	CASSQDGRGRGEAFF
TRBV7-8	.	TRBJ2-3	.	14	TGTGCCAGCAGCTTATCCTCAACCACAGATACGCAGTATTTT	CASSLSSTTDTQYF
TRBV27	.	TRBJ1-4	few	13	TGTGCCAGCAGTGATTTCAGGGGTGAAAAACTGTTTTTT	CASSDFRGEKLFF
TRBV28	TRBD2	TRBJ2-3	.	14	TGTGCCAGCAGTTCCCCGGGGGGGCGGGATACGCAGTATTTT	CASSSPGGRDTQYF
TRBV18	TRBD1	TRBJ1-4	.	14	TGTGCCAGCTCACTACAGGGGGCGAGTGAAAAACTGTTTTTT	CASSLQGASEKLFF
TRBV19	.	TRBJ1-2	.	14	TGTGCCAGTAGTATGGAGGGTAGGAACTATGGCTACACCTTC	CASSMEGRNYGYTF
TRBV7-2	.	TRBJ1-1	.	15	TGTGCCAGCAGCTTAGTGGGGGGAAGTGGGACTGAAGCTTTCTTT	CASSLVGGSGTEAFF
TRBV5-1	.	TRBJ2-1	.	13	TGCGCCAGCAGTCCCGGGAGCAGCTATGAGCAGTTCTTC	CASSPGSSYEQFF
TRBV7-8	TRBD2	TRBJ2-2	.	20	TGTGCCAGCAGCCAACCACAGGGGCTCCGGACTAGCGGGAGGGCTGGGGAGCTGTTTTTT	CASSQPQGLRTSGRAGELFF
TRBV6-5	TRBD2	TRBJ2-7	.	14	TGTGCCAGCAACAATCTAGCGGGAGAAACCGAGCAGTACTTC	CASNNLAGETEQYF
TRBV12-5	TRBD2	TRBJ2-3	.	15	TGTGCTAGTGGTTTGGGGAGCGGGGGCACAGATACGCAGTATTTT	CASGLGSGGTDTQYF
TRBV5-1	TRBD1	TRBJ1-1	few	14	TGCGCCAGCAGCCCCGGGACAGCGAACACTGAAGCTTTCTTT	CASSPGTANTEAFF
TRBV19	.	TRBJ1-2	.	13	TGTGCCAGTAGTCTGGGGGGCGAGGGAGGCTACACCTTC	CASSLGGEGGYTF